The T cell receptor beta chain under discussion was sequenced for a study of memory B cells and T cells in multiple sclerosis. Germline-derived CDR1 and CDR2 are MNHEY and SVGAGI. The CDR3 length is 14 residues. Study-wide results and limits: Compartments had unequal clone-set sizes, affecting shared clonotype counts.

About this clone itself: Its antigen is not identified. One junction end disagrees with the germline gene, perhaps due to a read error.

Separate sequencing covered autoproliferating (CFSE-dim) and non-proliferating (CFSE-high) T cells from stimulus-free culture. Replicate wells were pooled after roughly 7 days of stimulus-free culture of around 54 million CFSE-labeled PBMCs. Without exogenous stimuli, around 0.5 uM CFSE-labeled PBMCs were cultured serum-free. Assay used: immunoSEQ multiplex PCR; TCRdb lists only in-frame clones, some missing. The profile covers 35,000 to 55,000 clones, with over 70% appearing a single time and around 1.1% taken by the ten largest. The sequence was obtained from a human donor with multiple sclerosis. Sequences were obtained from PBMCs from blood kept in culture. V and J are TRBV6-5 and TRBJ2-7; no definite D call. The CDR3 sequence: CASSNSAGAYEQYF. The CDR3 bases are TGTGCCAGCAGTAACTCAGCTGGAGCCTACGAGCAGTACTTC.